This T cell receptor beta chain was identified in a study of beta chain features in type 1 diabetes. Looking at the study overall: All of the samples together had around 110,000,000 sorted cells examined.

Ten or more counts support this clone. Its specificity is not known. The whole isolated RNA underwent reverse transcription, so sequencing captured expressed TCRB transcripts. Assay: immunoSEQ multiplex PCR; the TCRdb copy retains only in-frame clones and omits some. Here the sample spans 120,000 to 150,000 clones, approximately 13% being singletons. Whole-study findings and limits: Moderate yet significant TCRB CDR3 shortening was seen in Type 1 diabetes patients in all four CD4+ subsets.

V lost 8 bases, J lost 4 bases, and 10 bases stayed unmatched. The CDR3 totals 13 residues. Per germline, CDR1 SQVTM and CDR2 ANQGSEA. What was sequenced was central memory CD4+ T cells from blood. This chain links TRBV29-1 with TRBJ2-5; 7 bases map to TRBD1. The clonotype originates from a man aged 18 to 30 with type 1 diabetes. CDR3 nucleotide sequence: TGCAGCACTGCTACAGGGGCAGGAGAGACCCAGTACTTC. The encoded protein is CSTATGAGETQYF.